A selection of T cell receptor beta chains follows, all from one sample in a study of shared clonotypes between healthy human individuals. Libraries were prepared by immunoSEQ multiplex PCR; TCRdb keeps only in-frame clonotypes and omits some of them. Found here are 2,500,000 or so clones, more than 80% of them singletons; the top ten hold roughly 0.13%. The sample comprised naive CD4+ T cells sorted from blood. Receptor source: a man aged 18 to 30 in good health. CDR3s leave out the opening cysteine and the closing phenylalanine or tryptophan.

V gene: TRBV7-9
CDR3 protein: ASTLDSVVSPLH

V gene: TRBV2
CDR3 protein: ASMGKTANYGYT

V gene: TRBV4-3
CDR3 protein: ASSRGTSGPYEQY

V gene: TRBV7-3
CDR3 protein: ASSSSGTGGLYGYT

V gene: TRBV5-5
CDR3 protein: ASSLASTGSYEQY

V gene: TRBV2
CDR3 protein: ASIATGGGANEQF

V gene: TRBV11-2
CDR3 protein: ASSLDRVANEQF

V gene: TRBV5-1
CDR3 protein: ASSPPASWGEQF

V gene: TRBV19
CDR3 protein: ASSSGTGFNSPLH

V gene: TRBV29-1
CDR3 protein: SVDRGSTDTQY

V gene: TRBV7-2
CDR3 protein: ASSMSSDYEQY

V gene: TRBV12-5
CDR3 protein: ASGLGGTGWGTEAF

V gene: TRBV10-2
CDR3 protein: ASGRDTTYEQY

V gene: TRBV5-1
CDR3 protein: ASSLGPEAYEQY

V gene: TRBV14
CDR3 protein: ASSPRGSGTGRYNEQF

V gene: TRBV28
CDR3 protein: ASSETGRGEQF

V gene: TRBV18
CDR3 protein: ASSPYRDRGRNAPNGYT

V gene: TRBV6-1
CDR3 protein: ASRRGSTDTQY

V gene: TRBV19
CDR3 protein: ASTRGGELF

V gene: TRBV5-6
CDR3 protein: ASSLDLGSGNTIY

V gene: TRBV5-1
CDR3 protein: ASSRAGDPTDTQY

V gene: TRBV5-6
CDR3 protein: ASSFLGTGQRDTQY

V gene: TRBV11-2
CDR3 protein: ASSPEDYIQY

V gene: TRBV11-2
CDR3 protein: ASSLRVADTGELF

V gene: TRBV5-1
CDR3 protein: ASSLGPSRETQY

V gene: TRBV7-9
CDR3 protein: ASSPRTTQETQY

V gene: TRBV10-3
CDR3 protein: AISDSSTEAF

V gene: TRBV30
CDR3 protein: ATRAVGFFNVLT

V gene: TRBV2
CDR3 protein: ASSEAGSDIWRITDTQY

V gene: TRBV6-5
CDR3 protein: ASSYSERTYEQY

V gene: TRBV6-6
CDR3 protein: ASSYPNQGIEAF

V gene: TRBV19
CDR3 protein: ASSRGGNGKF

V gene: TRBV30
CDR3 protein: AWSGPQGTNGYT

V gene: TRBV14
CDR3 protein: ASSQGTGYTGELF

V gene: TRBV10-3
CDR3 protein: AATGGADTQY

V gene: TRBV6-6
CDR3 protein: ASGAPRGLSYGYT

V gene: TRBV5-5
CDR3 protein: ASSQGDRSYEQY

V gene: TRBV21-1
CDR3 protein: ASSPREGPTRNSPLH

V gene: TRBV7-6
CDR3 protein: ASRREPRDTGELF

V gene: TRBV21-1
CDR3 protein: ASTADGPGELF

V gene: TRBV7-2
CDR3 protein: ASTLILSGNTIY

V gene: TRBV9
CDR3 protein: ASSSGTNPGELF

V gene: TRBV7-2
CDR3 protein: ASSLYGSQGNTIY

V gene: TRBV10-1
CDR3 protein: ASSESRGGPDYGYT

V gene: TRBV14
CDR3 protein: ASSQAYSGELF

V gene: TRBV2
CDR3 protein: ASSGGQGLTGELF